Included here is one TCR beta chain sequence, with context. Its antigen remains unknown. This record comes from a study of glioma-infiltrating T cells. The study, taken as a whole, reports: Tissue-blood divergence was below expectation in non-neoplastic patients, above in gliomas. Only very few CDR3 sequences appeared in both tissue and blood.

V lost 5 bases, J lost 6 bases, and 12 bases lay in between. This CDR3 is 13 amino acids long. Germline CDR1 reads SGHNT; CDR2 reads YYREEE (reference sequence). TCR alpha and beta CDR3 regions were amplified from RNA using iRepertoire nested multiplex PCR. Tissue mRNA or PBMC total RNA, about 85-400 ng, went into one-step reverse transcription and amplification. TCRdb processed the multiplex PCR reads anew with MiXCR; each CDR3 protein has one entry. The table includes around 190,000 distinct CDR3 sequences, approximately 40% detected once. Sequencing input: glioma tissue, nonneoplastic brain tissue, or PBMCs (not recorded which). The source of this sequence is a human donor with low-grade glioma or glioblastoma, undergoing nonglioma brain surgery, or in good health (not recorded which). The V call is TRBV5-4, the J call TRBJ2-4; D assignment may be TRBD1 or TRBD2 (6 bases each). CDR3 sequence (DNA): TGTGCCAGCAGGGGAGGACAGAGAAACATTCAGTACTTC. Its protein product is CASRGGQRNIQYF.